Listed here are 8 T cell receptor beta chains from one sample, sequenced in a study of CD8+ T cells in alopecia areata. The treatment was: oral pan-JAK inhibitor, 5-10 mg twice daily. Following extraction, RNA underwent reverse transcription to cDNA, which served as the sequencing template. Clones were read by immunoSEQ multiplex PCR, and TCRdb kept only the in-frame ones, dropping some. The top ten clones hold about 15% of a sample with about 76,000 clones, 29% of them seen once. The sample in question was CD8+ T cells sorted from blood, obtained at week 4, from a patient treated with tofacitinib. These receptors were collected from a human donor with alopecia areata.

This clone was counted a few times. V is TRBV27 and J is TRBJ1-1, with D uncertain. The CDR3 covers 17 residues. Germline V gene data show CDR1 as MNHEY and CDR2 as SMNVEV (reference sequence). V was cut by 3 bases and J by 3 bases, with 20 bases left in between. The CDR3 DNA follows: TGTGCCAGCAGTTTCCCCCTACCTCGGGGTTTGGACACTGAAGCTTTCTTT. Translation gives CASSFPLPRGLDTEAFF.

The CDR3 sequence is CASSSTALWDGGFQETQYF. CDR3 nucleotides: TGTGCCAGCAGTTCCACGGCCTTGTGGGACGGAGGTTTCCAAGAGACCCAGTACTTC. The chain is built from TRBV28 and TRBJ2-5; possibly TRBD1 or TRBD2 for D (5 bases each). The germline V and J ends were trimmed by 4 bases and 1 base, with 25 bases remaining between them. In germline, CDR1 is MDHEN, CDR2 SYDVKM. The CDR3 contains 19 residues.

This chain links TRBV29-1 with TRBJ2-3, with 13 nucleotides matching TRBD2. V lost 7 bases and J lost 1; bases outside the gene matches: 8. Germline CDR1 is SQVTM and CDR2 is ANQGSEA. This CDR3 region has 16 residues. CDR3 residues: CSAAGLAGVRTDTQYF. For the CDR3, the DNA is TGCAGCGCCGCAGGACTAGCGGGAGTGCGCACAGATACGCAGTATTTT.

The V gene is TRBV6-5, the J gene TRBJ1-2; D is unresolved. CDR3 size: 13 residues. The V end lost 6 bases, the J end lost 6 bases, and 14 bases lay between the germline ends. The germline CDR1 and CDR2 sequences are MNHEY and SVGAGI. The CDR3 loop reads CASSPTRSNGYTF. The CDR3 DNA reads TGTGCCAGCAGCCCTACAAGGAGTAATGGCTACACCTTC.

The rearrangement uses TRBV5-1 and TRBJ2-1, with D unresolved. The CDR3 is 12 amino acids. In germline, CDR1 is SGHRS, CDR2 YFSETQ. Trimming removed 2 bases from V and 5 bases from J, with 5 bases in between. CDR3 sequence: CASSLRDNEQFF. The CDR3 nucleotides are TGCGCCAGCAGCTTACGGGACAATGAGCAGTTCTTC.

This clone occurred a few times. Here the CDR3 DNA reads TGCGCCAGCAGCTCCGGACAGGGACCCTACGAGCAGTACTTC. Amino acids: CASSSGQGPYEQYF. The V and J genes are TRBV5-1 and TRBJ2-7, with 8 bases that match TRBD1. With 3 bases clipped from V and 2 bases from J, the junction kept 4 bases outside the gene matches. This CDR3 spans 14 amino acids. Germline CDR1 and CDR2: SGHRS and YFSETQ.

The V gene is TRBV19, the J gene TRBJ1-1; the D gene is possibly TRBD1 (5 bases). V was pared by 6 bases and J by 4 bases, with 9 bases between. From germline, CDR1 is LNHDA and CDR2 SQIVND (reference sequence). CDR3 length: 12 residues. This CDR3 reads CASRRGVTEAFF. CDR3 nucleotide sequence: TGTGCCAGTAGACGGGGGGTCACTGAAGCTTTCTTT.

This clone has a count of ten or more. The rearrangement links TRBV15 to TRBJ2-1; the match to TRBD2 covers 9 bases. Trimming took 2 bases from V and 8 from J; bases not matched to a gene: 7. CDR1 is LNHNV, CDR2 YYDKDF, per germline (reference sequence). This CDR3 has 15 amino acids. The CDR3 nucleotides read TGTGCCACCAGCAGAAAGTTAGCGGGAGATGATGAGCAGTTCTTC. Translated: CATSRKLAGDDEQFF.